These T cell receptor beta chains were read from a single sample in a study of shared T cell receptors in the human thymus. Some clones are missing from TCRdb's copy, which holds only in-frame ones; the method was immunoSEQ multiplex PCR. This table has 600,000 or so clones, around 87% appearing once. These records were also assigned to another study, of human thymus T cells.

The sample was thymocytes. Every receptor here comes from a boy under two years old with a congenital heart defect. The CDR3 runs from the conserved cysteine through the conserved F or W. D genes are given only for firm matches. Size tells how often a clone was seen (once, few, many) or the class of an expanded clone, and some rows leave it out.

length | J | V | size | D | CDR3 | DNA
17 | TRBJ2-3 | TRBV15 | - | - | CATSQHRGREVGDTQYF | TGTGCCACCAGCCAACATCGGGGCAGGGAGGTGGGGGATACGCAGTATTTT
12 | TRBJ1-2 | TRBV12-5 | - | TRBD1 | CASGTYRGGYTF | TGTGCTAGTGGTACCTACAGGGGGGGCTACACCTTC
14 | TRBJ1-1 | TRBV7-2 | - | - | CASSLISGGTEAFF | TGTGCCAGCAGCTTAATATCCGGGGGAACTGAAGCTTTCTTT
17 | TRBJ2-5 | TRBV5-1 | - | TRBD2 | CASSLSTSGGERETQYF | TGCGCCAGCAGCTTGTCTACTAGCGGGGGGGAGAGGGAGACCCAGTACTTC
16 | TRBJ1-2 | TRBV7-9 | - | TRBD1 | CASSPKGTGAPRSYTF | TGTGCCAGCAGCCCCAAAGGTACAGGGGCCCCTAGGAGCTACACCTTC
16 | TRBJ2-3 | TRBV5-1 | once | TRBD1 | CASSDKDRASTDTQYF | TGCGCCAGCAGCGATAAAGACAGGGCTAGCACAGATACGCAGTATTTT
15 | TRBJ1-2 | TRBV6-5 | - | - | CASRTPVGPAYGYTF | TGTGCCAGCAGAACCCCGGTCGGTCCTGCCTATGGCTACACCTTC
14 | TRBJ2-7 | TRBV28 | - | TRBD2 | CASSSGTRRREQYF | TGTGCCAGCAGTTCCGGGACTAGAAGAAGAGAGCAGTACTTC
14 | TRBJ1-5 | TRBV6-4 | - | TRBD1 | CASSANRGCQPQHF | TGTGCCAGCAGTGCTAACAGGGGGTGTCAGCCCCAGCATTTT
15 | TRBJ2-4 | TRBV14 | few | - | CASSQDSQTKNIQYF | TGTGCCAGCAGCCAAGATTCCCAGACCAAAAACATTCAGTACTTC
13 | TRBJ1-2 | TRBV19 | once | TRBD1 | CASRTGQGHGYTF | TGTGCCAGTAGGACGGGACAGGGTCACGGCTACACCTTC
13 | TRBJ2-2 | TRBV7-2 | - | - | CASSLVGVRELFF | TGTGCCAGCAGCTTAGTCGGGGTCAGGGAGCTGTTTTTT
19 | TRBJ2-7 | TRBV5-1 | - | TRBD2 | CASSLVGLAGVPSFYEQYF | TGCGCCAGCAGCTTGGTGGGACTAGCGGGAGTTCCCTCTTTCTACGAGCAGTACTTC
14 | TRBJ1-1 | TRBV6-5 | - | - | CASSYSGVNTEAFF | TGTGCCAGCAGTTACTCAGGGGTCAACACTGAAGCTTTCTTT
16 | TRBJ1-5 | TRBV5-6 | - | - | CASSRSRGGRNQPQHF | TGTGCCAGCAGCCGCTCAAGGGGTGGAAGGAATCAGCCCCAGCATTTT
15 | TRBJ2-5 | TRBV6-5 | - | TRBD1 | CASSYLEDRGETQYF | TGTGCCAGCAGTTACCTCGAAGACAGGGGAGAGACCCAGTACTTC
14 | TRBJ2-3 | TRBV19 | - | - | CASSIVWGADTQYF | TGTGCCAGTAGTATAGTTTGGGGAGCAGATACGCAGTATTTT
14 | TRBJ2-3 | TRBV7-3 | - | TRBD1 | CASSLEGAGDTQYF | TGTGCCAGCAGCTTAGAGGGGGCGGGAGATACGCAGTATTTT
14 | TRBJ1-3 | TRBV7-2 | few | - | CASSLRGGGNTIYF | TGTGCCAGCAGCTTACGGGGGGGCGGAAACACCATATATTTT